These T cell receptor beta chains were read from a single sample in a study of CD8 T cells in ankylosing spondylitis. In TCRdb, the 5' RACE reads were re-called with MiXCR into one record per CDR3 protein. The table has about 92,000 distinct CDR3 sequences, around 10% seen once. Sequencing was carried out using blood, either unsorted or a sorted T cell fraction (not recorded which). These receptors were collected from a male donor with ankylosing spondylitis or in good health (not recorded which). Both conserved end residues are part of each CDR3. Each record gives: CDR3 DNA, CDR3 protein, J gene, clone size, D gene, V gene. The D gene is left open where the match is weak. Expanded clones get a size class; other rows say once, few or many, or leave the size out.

TGTGCCAGCAGCTTAGGAGGCGAGAACACTGAAGCTTTCTTT | CASSLGGENTEAFF | TRBJ1-1 | NA | NA | TRBV11-3
TGTGCCAGCAGCTTGGAGTTCGGGCGCAATCAGCCCCAGCATTTT | CASSLEFGRNQPQHF | TRBJ1-5 | many | NA | TRBV5-5
TGCAGCGTCAGCACCGGGACTAGCGGCCTGTCCTGGTACTTC | CSVSTGTSGLSWYF | TRBJ2-5 | many | TRBD2 | TRBV29-1
TGTGCCAGCAGCCCCTCCGTTCTGGCCTCCTACGAGCAGTACTTC | CASSPSVLASYEQYF | TRBJ2-7 | many | NA | TRBV4-2
TGTGCCAGCAGTAGGGTGCGGGGGGGCGGGGATACGCAGTATTTT | CASSRVRGGGDTQYF | TRBJ2-3 | NA | TRBD2 | TRBV2
TGTGCCAGCAGGGCCATTCCGGGACAGGGGTGGGATGAGCAGTTCTTC | CASRAIPGQGWDEQFF | TRBJ2-1 | few | TRBD1 | TRBV2
TGCGCCAGCAGCTTGGCAGATACGTATGGCTACACCTTC | CASSLADTYGYTF | TRBJ1-2 | many | NA | TRBV5-1
TGCGCCAGCAGAGCCGGGACCGATATTAAGACCCAGTACTTC | CASRAGTDIKTQYF | TRBJ2-5 | few | NA | TRBV5-1
TGCGCCAGCAGCTTGCCAGCACAGGGTTCCCACGAGCAGTACTTC | CASSLPAQGSHEQYF | TRBJ2-7 | many | NA | TRBV5-1
TGTGCCAGCAGTCCCTTCGGGGGACGCTCCTACAATGAGCAGTTCTTC | CASSPFGGRSYNEQFF | TRBJ2-1 | many | NA | TRBV6-1
TGCGCCAGCAGCTTGGGACAGAAAGATTCACCCCTCCACTTT | CASSLGQKDSPLHF | TRBJ1-6 | many | NA | TRBV5-1
TGTGCCAGCAGCCCGAGGCCTCGTGAGACCCAGTACTTC | CASSPRPRETQYF | TRBJ2-5 | NA | NA | TRBV3-1
TGCAGCGTTGACCCGACTAATCTGGAGCAGTATTTT | CSVDPTNLEQYF | TRBJ2-3 | many | NA | TRBV29-1
TGCGCCAGCAGCTTGGGTTCTAGCGGGGAAGAGACCCAGTACTTC | CASSLGSSGEETQYF | TRBJ2-5 | NA | TRBD2 | TRBV5-1
TGTGCCACCTTTCTGGGGACAGAGAACTATGGCTACACCTTC | CATFLGTENYGYTF | TRBJ1-2 | many | TRBD1 | TRBV10-3
TGTGCCAGCAGTGACGACAGGATGGCCTATGGCTACACCTTC | CASSDDRMAYGYTF | TRBJ1-2 | many | NA | TRBV28
TGTGCCAGCAGGGACCCGGGACTAGCCTATGAGCAGTTCTTC | CASRDPGLAYEQFF | TRBJ2-1 | NA | TRBD2 | TRBV12-3/TRBV12-4
TGCAGTGCCCCTACCCCAGTAGCGGGGGGGCTCAATGAGCAGTTCTTC | CSAPTPVAGGLNEQFF | TRBJ2-1 | many | TRBD2 | TRBV20-1
TGTGCCAGCAGTCGGACTGAAATCAGGGGGCAGAATCAGCCCCAGCATTTT | CASSRTEIRGQNQPQHF | TRBJ1-5 | NA | TRBD1 | TRBV3-1
TGCGCCAGCAGCAGGGGACTCCAGAATGAGCAGTTCTTC | CASSRGLQNEQFF | TRBJ2-1 | many | NA | TRBV5-1
TGTGCCAGCAGCTTCAGAAGAAACAGTGAGCAGTTCTTC | CASSFRRNSEQFF | TRBJ2-1 | many | NA | TRBV7-2
TGTGCCAGCAGTCTAAGAAGCACAGATACGCAGTATTTT | CASSLRSTDTQYF | TRBJ2-3 | many | NA | TRBV2
TGTGCCAGCAGCCCAAAAAACCCAAAGAACACCGGGGAGCTGTTTTTT | CASSPKNPKNTGELFF | TRBJ2-2 | many | NA | TRBV7-8
TGTGCCAGCAGTTTGAGAGGGGTTCTCTATAATTCACCCCTCCACTTT | CASSLRGVLYNSPLHF | TRBJ1-6 | many | NA | TRBV27
TGCAGTGCTAACAGGGGGGGGATTTCTAATGAAAAACTGTTTTTT | CSANRGGISNEKLFF | TRBJ1-4 | many | TRBD1 | TRBV20-1
TGTGCCAGCAGTTTTCTCTCTGGGGCCAACGTCCTGACTTTC | CASSFLSGANVLTF | TRBJ2-6 | NA | NA | TRBV28
TGTGCCAGCAGTGAAAAGGGCGCGCGGAAGGAGACCCAGTACTTC | CASSEKGARKETQYF | TRBJ2-5 | many | NA | TRBV6-1
NA | CASSLFGNGYTF | TRBJ1-2 | many | NA | TRBV4-2
TGTGCCAGCAGACCGACAGGGGAAATAACCGGGGAGCTGTTTTTT | CASRPTGEITGELFF | TRBJ2-2 | NA | TRBD1 | TRBV5-5
TGTGCCAGCAGCGTAGGGGGGGGGGCCCGCAATGAGCAGTTCTTC | CASSVGGGARNEQFF | TRBJ2-1 | many | NA | TRBV9
TGTGCCAGCAGTTACGAGGGGGGGCGGGTCACCGGGGAGCTGTTTTTT | CASSYEGGRVTGELFF | TRBJ2-2 | NA | NA | TRBV6-5
TGCGCCAGCAGCGCGGACGGTCAGAGGGGGTACTTC | CASSADGQRGYF | TRBJ2-7 | many | NA | TRBV5-1
TGTGCCACCAGCATTCACAGGGTTCTGGGGTTCTTC | CATSIHRVLGFF | TRBJ2-1 | NA | NA | TRBV15
TGCAGCTGGGGGGGGGGCCTCCAAGAGACCCAGTACTTC | CSWGGGLQETQYF | TRBJ2-5 | many | NA | TRBV29-1